This T cell receptor beta chain originates from a study of T cells in Graves' hyperthyroidism and ophthalmopathy. In the study overall: Peripheral blood samples were taken at initial diagnosis, prior to any treatment. Findings and caveats of the study: Blood also carried most thyroid clonotypes expanded above 0.001.

This clonotype appeared many times. Its antigen is currently unknown. Per the germline V gene, CDR1 is LGHDT and CDR2 is YNNKEL (reference sequence). CDR3 length equals 15 residues. Trimming left V 4 bases short and J 3 bases short, with 16 bases between. Clinical Activity Scores of at least 3, NOSPECS grades of at least 4 and durations under 3 months characterized ophthalmopathy patients. A roughly 10 ml volume of fresh peripheral blood provided the PBMCs. TCR beta CDR3 sequences were amplified from RNA transcripts. The HTBI primer set served for first-round RT-PCR of the TCR CDR3. In TCRdb, the multiplex PCR reads were re-called with MiXCR into one record per CDR3 protein. The sample yields some 500,000 distinct CDR3 sequences, about 16% seen once.

The rearrangement links TRBV3-1 to TRBJ2-7, with a tentative D call TRBD1 (5 bases). Sequencing was done on a sample of blood. The source is a woman aged 25-40 years with Graves' ophthalmopathy. CDR3 sequence: CASSRETAPIYEQYF. For the CDR3, the DNA is TGTGCCAGCAGCCGAGAGACAGCCCCCATCTACGAGCAGTACTTC.